This T cell receptor beta chain appears in the sequencing data of a study of blood T cell repertoires in COVID-19 (TCRdb year 2020). Describing the broader study: Collaborator samples came from the United States, Italy and Spain and covered acute and convalescent phases of COVID-19. The material from the prospective study consisted of cDNA or gDNA derived from T cells, B-cell-depleted T cells, or PBMCs. The dataset comprised deeply sampled blood TCRbeta repertoires from subjects exposed to, actively infected with, or recovered from COVID-19. The repertoires were released in a freely available public database intended as a resource for research on the immune response to SARS-CoV-2. The samples were drawn from two sources: the first 160 participants of the ongoing ImmuneRACE study, and 1,000 to 1,500 subjects contributed by 6 global collaborators. Nearly every sample came with metadata listing a de-identified subject ID, COVID-19 status, age in years and sex. HLA class I and class II types, where available, came from metadata supplied by the sample provider rather than from assay-based typing.

Overall study outcomes, separate from this receptor: Clinical and demographic metadata were provided uncurated, with the amount varying by source and participant.

The germline V gene specifies KGHDR as CDR1 and SFDVKD as CDR2. The CDR3 runs 13 residues from the cysteine to the phenylalanine. Left in the record is the CDR3 DNA by itself, 39 bases read in frame from the first base. V and J lose 6 bases and 8 bases, and a span of 12 bases separates them. In Seattle, one collaborating source enrolled patients while the infection was active and tracked those patients longitudinally over the course of disease. Collaborating institutions collected whole blood in K2EDTA tubes following their own protocols. For TCRbeta analysis, collaborators shipped samples in one of three forms: frozen whole blood, isolated PBMCs, or DNA extracted from either of those sample types. The immunoSEQ Assay, a bias-controlled multiplex PCR, was used to amplify TCRbeta CDR3 regions from genomic DNA. Regarding the original processing steps: The number of nucleated cells in each sample was estimated by amplification of reference gene primers within the assay. Sequence reads were collapsed and filtered to measure the absolute abundance of every unique TCRbeta CDR3 rearrangement. For each sample, productive Simpson clonality was calculated by taking the square root of Simpson's diversity index across productive rearrangements. The clones in this table, taken by TCRdb from immuneACCESS, are in-frame only. Not every clone is retained; where verified, under half of the shortfall comes from an unresolved V gene, and the cause of the rest is unknown. The DNA was the basis for D and trimming; V, J and clone size are from that table. This sample holds approximately 200,000 clones; around 85% were observed only once. The ten top clones hold 15% to 20% of the sample.

Worth noting for this clone: It has no known antigen specificity. Within one base of it there is no much larger clone, and no base qualities were kept.

The rearranged segments are TRBV24-1 and TRBJ2-2; a weak D assignment points to TRBD2 (6 bases agree). This TCR came from a person between 70 and 80 years old with COVID-19, enrolled during active disease. Specimen: peripheral blood. The sequenced DNA is TGTGCCACCAGTAAGGTGGGACTTGGGGAGCTGTTTTTT. It encodes CATSKVGLGELFF.